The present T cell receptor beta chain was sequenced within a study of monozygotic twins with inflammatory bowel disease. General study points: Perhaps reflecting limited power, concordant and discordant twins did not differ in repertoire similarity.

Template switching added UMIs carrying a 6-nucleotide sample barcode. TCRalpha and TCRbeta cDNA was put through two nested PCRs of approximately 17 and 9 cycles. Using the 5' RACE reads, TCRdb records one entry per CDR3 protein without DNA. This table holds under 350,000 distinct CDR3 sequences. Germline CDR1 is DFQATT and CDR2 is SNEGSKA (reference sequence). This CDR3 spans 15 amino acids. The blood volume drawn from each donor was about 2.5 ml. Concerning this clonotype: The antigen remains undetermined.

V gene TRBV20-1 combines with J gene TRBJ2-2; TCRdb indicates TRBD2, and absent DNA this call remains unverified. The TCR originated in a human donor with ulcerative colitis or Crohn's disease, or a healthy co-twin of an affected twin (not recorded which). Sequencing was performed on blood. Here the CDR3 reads CSARDWRRRSGELFF.